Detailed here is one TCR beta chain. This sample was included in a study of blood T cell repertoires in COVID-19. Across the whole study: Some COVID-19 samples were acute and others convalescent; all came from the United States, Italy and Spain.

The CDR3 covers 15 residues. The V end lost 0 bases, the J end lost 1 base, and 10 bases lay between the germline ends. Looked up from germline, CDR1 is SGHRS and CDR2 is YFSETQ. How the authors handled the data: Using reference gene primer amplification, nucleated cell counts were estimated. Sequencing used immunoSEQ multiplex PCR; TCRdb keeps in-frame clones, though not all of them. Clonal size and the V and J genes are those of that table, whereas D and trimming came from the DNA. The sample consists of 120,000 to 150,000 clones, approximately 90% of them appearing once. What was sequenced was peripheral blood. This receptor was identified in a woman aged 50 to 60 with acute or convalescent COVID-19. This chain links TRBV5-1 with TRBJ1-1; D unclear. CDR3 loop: CASSLEGGGNTEAFF. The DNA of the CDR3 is TGCGCCAGCAGCTTGGAAGGTGGCGGGAACACTGAAGCTTTCTTT.